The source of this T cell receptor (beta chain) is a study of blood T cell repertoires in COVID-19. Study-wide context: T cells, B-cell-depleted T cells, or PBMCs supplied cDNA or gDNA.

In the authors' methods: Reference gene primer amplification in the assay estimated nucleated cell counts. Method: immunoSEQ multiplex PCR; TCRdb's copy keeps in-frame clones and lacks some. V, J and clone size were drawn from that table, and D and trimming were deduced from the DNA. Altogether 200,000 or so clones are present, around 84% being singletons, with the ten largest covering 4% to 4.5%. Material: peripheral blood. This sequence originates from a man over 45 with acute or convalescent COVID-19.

This CDR3 is CASSGQRTQYF. The CDR3 bases are TGCGCCAGCAGTGGCCAGCGGACGCAGTATTTT. This sequence joins TRBV10-2 and TRBJ2-3; TRBD2 is a possible D gene (5 bases). Trimming took off 4 bases at V and 9 bases at J, with 8 bases between the two ends. The CDR3 is 11 amino acids. Germline V gene sequence: CDR1 WSHSY, CDR2 SAAADI.